The next 9 T cell receptor beta chains were all read from a single sample in a study of blood T cell repertoires in COVID-19. Clones were sequenced by immunoSEQ multiplex PCR, and TCRdb holds only the in-frame ones, with some missing. The sample holds tens of thousands of clones; 82% are singletons and the top ten take under 11%. Sequenced sample: peripheral blood. The receptors here all came from a man between 60 and 75 years old with acute or convalescent COVID-19.

V and J are TRBV18 and TRBJ1-1; TRBD1 matches at 10 bases. The germline V gene encodes CDR1 KGHSH and CDR2 LQKENI. The J segment lost 1 base and the V segment lost 4 bases, leaving 6 bases of the junction unmatched. The CDR3 spans 16 residues. This chain's CDR3 is CASSLGQGGSNTEAFF. The CDR3 nucleotides are TGTGCCAGCTCACTAGGACAGGGGGGGTCGAACACTGAAGCTTTCTTT.

CDR3 coding DNA: TGTGCCAGCAGCTTGTCGGGAGCGGAAGGCTACACCTTC. Its protein product is CASSLSGAEGYTF. The chain couples TRBV11-3 to TRBJ1-2; D not resolved. CDR3 length equals 13 residues. The germline V gene encodes CDR1 SGHNT and CDR2 YENEEA. Trimming removed 3 bases at V and 8 bases at J, with 13 bases between.

The CDR3 loop reads CASSYFLVSGANVLTF. The CDR3, as DNA: TGTGCCAGCAGTTACTTTTTAGTGTCTGGGGCCAACGTCCTGACTTTC. The chain employs TRBV6-2 or TRBV6-3 and TRBJ2-6; no clear D gene. The ends were cut back, 1 base at V and 1 base at J, with 8 bases in the middle. The CDR3 sequence is 16 residues long. Germline V gene lookup returns CDR1 MNHEY and CDR2 SVGEGT.

This chain connects TRBV19 to TRBJ2-7, with D tentatively TRBD2 (6 bases). The V end lost 3 bases, the J end lost 1 base, and 13 bases lay between the germline ends. The CDR3 totals 15 residues. CDR1 and CDR2 (germline): LNHDA, SQIVND (reference sequence). CDR3 in DNA: TGTGCCAGTAGTATCCGAGGAGGGCGATCCTACGAGCAGTACTTC. Amino acid sequence: CASSIRGGRSYEQYF.

This clone has just one count. This chain links TRBV15 with TRBJ2-1, with TRBD1 matching over 8 bases. The CDR3 loop spans 15 amino acids. V lost 2 bases and J lost 9; bases outside the gene matches: 9. The germline V gene encodes CDR1 LNHNV and CDR2 YYDKDF (reference sequence). Here the CDR3 reads CATSRLSGQVAEQFF. CDR3 DNA: TGTGCCACCAGCAGACTCTCGGGACAGGTGGCTGAGCAGTTCTTC. Based on the CDR3 plus reference TRBV15 and TRBJ2-1, the full variable domain is DAMVIQNPRYQVTQFGKPVTLSCSQTLNHNVMYWYQQKSSQAPKLLFHYYDKDFNNEADTPDNFQSRRPNTSFCFLDIRSPGLGDTAMYLCATSRLSGQVAEQFFGPGTRLTVL.

The chain recombines TRBV6-5 with TRBJ2-5, with 9 bases aligning to TRBD1. Trimming removed 7 bases from V and 5 bases from J; junction bases left unmatched: 11. Germline CDR1 reads MNHEY; CDR2 reads SVGAGI. CDR3 length equals 15 residues. The CDR3 DNA is TGTGCCAGCATTTCACCGGGACAGGGTATGGAGACCCAGTACTTC. This translates into CASISPGQGMETQYF.

The genes are TRBV7-2 and TRBJ1-5; a possible D gene is TRBD1 (5 bases). This CDR3 is 14 amino acids long. The V and J ends lost 5 bases and 5 bases respectively, with 13 bases between them. Germline V gene lookup returns CDR1 SGHTA and CDR2 FQGNSA. CDR3: CASSRAGRDQPQHF. The CDR3, as DNA: TGTGCCAGCAGCCGGGCAGGGAGGGATCAGCCCCAGCATTTT.

The chain couples TRBV5-1 to TRBJ1-6, with D perhaps matching TRBD1 (5 bases). The CDR3 is 14 residues long. The V gene's germline CDR1 is SGHRS and CDR2 YFSETQ. V dropped 5 bases and J dropped 8 bases, with 14 bases sitting between them. In DNA form, the CDR3 reads TGCGCCAGCAGGCCCGGCAGGGCGGATTCACCCCTCCACTTT. Translating it yields CASRPGRADSPLHF.

The chain joins TRBV19 to TRBJ2-7; 10 positions agree with TRBD1. Trimming removed 8 bases from V and 4 bases from J; junction bases left unmatched: 11. This CDR3 contains 15 residues. Germline lookup yields CDR1 LNHDA and CDR2 SQIVND (reference sequence). The CDR3 here is CASSDKTGQGYEQYF. The DNA of the CDR3 is TGTGCCAGTTCAGATAAAACGGGACAGGGGTACGAGCAGTACTTC.